Here is one T cell receptor (beta chain) with its context. There are many counts of this clonotype. Its binding antigen is unknown. One base away there is no much larger clone; base qualities are not given. The entry originates in a study of CD8 T cells in ankylosing spondylitis (dated by TCRdb to the late 2010s). The study in broad terms: To find TCR variants linked to disease, the study profiled T cell receptor beta repertoires in ankylosing spondylitis patients and healthy donors. The full study cohort comprised about 24 ankylosing spondylitis patients and about a hundred healthy donors. Peripheral blood was sampled, and synovial fluid was additionally collected from ankylosing spondylitis patients.

Instrument on record: Illumina HiSeq 2500. Quantitative 5'-RACE with molecular barcodes was the method used to prepare the TCR beta libraries. As for the authors' bioinformatics: Disease-linked TCR variants were identified with a new computational method built on a probabilistic model of VDJ rearrangement. Clones were called with MiXCR by TCRdb after fastp trimmed the public reads at Q25, and only in-frame beta chains were retained. Records with the same CDR3 protein are collapsed into one entry carrying the most frequent genes and DNA. The V and J calls and clone size are TCRdb's, not the authors'. The sample profile shows 150,000 to 200,000 distinct CDR3 sequences; 10% to 15% of them were found once. The top ten constitute roughly 9.6% of the sample. The CDR3 contains 15 residues, cysteine and phenylalanine counted. The only DNA kept is the CDR3, 45 bases in frame from the first base. Here V drops 5 bases and J drops 3 bases, and the junction holds 12 bases not matched to any gene. CDR1 and CDR2, looked up from the germline V gene (reference sequence), are DFQATT and SNEGSKA.

The paper as a whole reports these results and caveats: The disease-linked clones were reported as significantly enriched in matched synovial fluid samples from ankylosing spondylitis patients. A CD8+ phenotype was shown by the disease-linked clones, which were found at relatively low frequencies in peripheral blood. Some motif variants had previously been reported in the synovial fluid and blood of reactive arthritis patients, which suggests shared mechanisms of disease initiation. Blood from ankylosing spondylitis patients appeared to be characterized by a TCR beta motif made up of under 10 highly homologous amino acid variants.

In this chain, TRBV20-1 is recombined with TRBJ2-7; TRBD2 aligns with 8 central bases. Material for sequencing was blood, either unsorted or a sorted T cell fraction (not recorded which). The origin of this receptor is a female donor with ankylosing spondylitis or in good health (not recorded which). The CDR3 here reads CSAPAGTRTIYEQYF. The DNA is as follows: TGCAGTGCTCCTGCCGGGACTAGGACAATCTACGAGCAGTACTTC.